These 11 T cell receptor beta chains originate from one sample sequenced in a study of cytomegalovirus exposure and HLA in healthy donors. This PCR relied on a set of 60 Vbeta primers and 13 Jbeta primers. Only in-frame clones appear in the TCRdb table, and some are missing; sequencing was by immunoSEQ multiplex PCR. The top ten clones hold 1% of a sample with over 150,000 clones, around 77% of them seen once. Source material: PBMCs. The receptors stem from a woman between 45 and 65 years old in good health and CMV-seropositive.

J is TRBJ2-3 and V is TRBV5-1, with D possibly TRBD2 on 5 matching bases. The V and J ends lost 0 bases and 2 bases respectively, with 7 bases between them. The CDR3 consists of 14 residues. Germline values: CDR1 SGHRS, CDR2 YFSETQ. CDR3 region: CASSLAGITDTQYF. CDR3 in DNA: TGCGCCAGCAGCTTGGCCGGGATCACAGATACGCAGTATTTT.

J is TRBJ1-3 and V is TRBV5-1; D is perhaps TRBD1 (6 bases). The V and J ends lost 2 bases and 4 bases respectively, with 16 bases between them. The CDR3 length is 16 residues. CDR1 is SGHRS, CDR2 YFSETQ, per germline. CDR3 bases: TGCGCCAGCAGCTTCTCCGCTACAGGGATGGGAAACACCATATATTTT. It encodes CASSFSATGMGNTIYF.

This clone came up once. The rearrangement joins TRBV18 to TRBJ2-3; 8 bases map to TRBD2. In germline, CDR1 is KGHSH, CDR2 LQKENI. With 2 bases clipped from V and 5 bases from J, the junction kept 3 bases outside the gene matches. The CDR3 sequence is 14 residues long. CDR3 DNA sequence: TGTGCCAGCTCACCAGCGGGAGGAGGAGATACGCAGTATTTT. Its translation is CASSPAGGGDTQYF. The full variable domain, its missing parts supplied by reference TRBV18 and TRBJ2-3, is NAGVMQNPRHLVRRRGQEARLRCSPMKGHSHVYWYRQLPEEGLKFMVYLQKENIIDESGMPKERFSAEFPKEGPSILRIQQVVRGDSAAYFCASSPAGGGDTQYFGPGTRLTVL.

This clone was counted a few times. J is TRBJ2-7 and V is TRBV29-1, with 11 positions matching TRBD2. V lost 5 bases, J lost 4 bases, and 4 bases stayed unmatched. The length of the CDR3 is 13 residues. Germline V gene lookup returns CDR1 SQVTM and CDR2 ANQGSEA. CDR3 loop: CSVKGTSGYEQYF. The DNA for the CDR3 is TGCAGCGTTAAAGGGACTAGCGGATACGAGCAGTACTTC.

This chain connects TRBV30 to TRBJ1-2, with unresolved D. CDR3 size: 12 residues. The germline V gene has CDR1 GTSNPN and CDR2 SVGIG (reference sequence). V was clipped by 1 base and J by 8 bases, with 11 bases between them. The CDR3 DNA is TGTGCCTGGAGTGGAAACGGAGGGGGCTACACCTTC. Its translation: CAWSGNGGGYTF. The full variable domain, with the rest looked up from reference TRBV30 and TRBJ1-2, is SQTIHQWPATLVQPVGSPLSLECTVEGTSNPNLYWYRQAAGRGLQLLFYSVGIGQISSEVPQNLSASRPQDRQFILSSKKLLLSDSGFYLCAWSGNGGGYTFGSGTRLTVV.

The chain combines TRBV28 with TRBJ1-2; D perhaps matches TRBD1 (6 bases). Germline V CDR1 and CDR2: MDHEN, SYDVKM. V was pared by 3 bases and J by 4 bases, with 9 bases between. The CDR3 has 13 amino acids. The CDR3 nucleotides read TGTGCCAGCAGTTTGGACAGAGTCTATGGCTACACCTTC. Its protein is CASSLDRVYGYTF.

The gene calls are TRBV7-2 and TRBJ1-1; 8 nucleotides agree with TRBD1. CDR1 is SGHTA, CDR2 FQGNSA, per germline. The CDR3 totals 14 residues. The trim removed 1 base at V and 11 bases at J, leaving 9 bases unmatched. The CDR3 DNA reads as TGTGCCAGCAGCTTAGGGCAGGGGGCGCCGGGCGCTTTCTTT. This gives the protein CASSLGQGAPGAFF. Combining the CDR3 with reference TRBV7-2 and TRBJ1-1 gives the whole variable domain GAGVSQSPSNKVTEKGKDVELRCDPISGHTALYWYRQSLGQGLEFLIYFQGNSAPDKSGLPSDRFSAERTGGSVSTLTIQRTQQEDSAVYLCASSLGQGAPGAFFGQGTRLTVV.

The chain combines TRBV5-5 with TRBJ1-3; D might be TRBD1 (5 bases). This CDR3 has 17 residues. Germline-derived CDR1 and CDR2 are SGHKS and YYEKEE (reference sequence). Trimming took off 2 bases at V and 0 bases at J, with 15 bases between the two ends. The CDR3 DNA sequence: TGTGCCAGCAGCTTAAACAGGACGCCTGTCTCTGGAAACACCATATATTTT. Amino acids: CASSLNRTPVSGNTIYF. The full variable domain, rest sourced from reference TRBV5-5 and TRBJ1-3, is DAGVTQSPTHLIKTRGQQVTLRCSPISGHKSVSWYQQVLGQGPQFIFQYYEKEERGRGNFPDRFSARQFPNYSSELNVNALLLGDSALYLCASSLNRTPVSGNTIYFGEGSWLTVV.

The rearrangement uses TRBV13 and TRBJ2-7; D may be TRBD1 (8 bases). Trimming left V 3 bases short and J 5 bases short, with 14 bases between. The CDR3 is 14 residues long. Germline V gene sequence: CDR1 PRHDT, CDR2 FYEKMQ (reference sequence). The CDR3 region has the DNA TGTGCCAGCAGCTTCCACAGGGGGAGGGACGAGCAGTACTTC. Amino acids: CASSFHRGRDEQYF.

The chain uses TRBV14 and TRBJ1-1, with TRBD1 as a possible D gene (6 bases). CDR1 and CDR2 (germline): SGHDN, FVKESK. V lost 1 base and J 0 bases, leaving 9 bases between the germline ends. The CDR3 is 15 residues long. The CDR3 loop reads CASSQGTALNTEAFF. The CDR3 DNA reads as TGTGCCAGCAGCCAAGGGACAGCCCTGAACACTGAAGCTTTCTTT.

The chain carries TRBV7-9 and TRBJ2-7, with 9 nucleotides matching TRBD2. CDR3 length: 18 residues. V dropped 4 bases and J dropped 4; count of bases not matched to a gene: 17. The germline CDR1 and CDR2 sequences are SEHNR and FQNEAQ (reference sequence). The CDR3 coding sequence is TGTGCCAGCAGCTCTTCGAATAGCGGGGGCCTAATGTGGTACGAGCAGTACTTC. Translating gives CASSSSNSGGLMWYEQYF.